These T cell receptor beta chains were read from a single sample in a study of graft-versus-host responses after intestinal transplantation. Which antigens these TCRs recognize remains unknown. Repertoires were generated with immunoSEQ multiplex PCR, while TCRdb's copy carries only in-frame clones and drops some. The sample carries roughly 100,000 clones, over 75% recorded once. This specimen was unstimulated CD4+ T cells sorted from spleen or lymph node cells, taken before intestinal transplant. These receptors were taken from a human donor who received an intestinal transplant. The CDR3 runs from the conserved cysteine through the conserved F or W. Size is omitted from some rows. Given values are once, few, many or a class for expanded clones.

CDR3: CASRYRGAEAFF
J: TRBJ1-1
V: TRBV7-9
size: .

CDR3: CSVSRGTDTQYF
J: TRBJ2-3
V: TRBV29-1
size: .

CDR3: CASSRGQGFETQYF
J: TRBJ2-5
V: TRBV7-7
size: once

CDR3: CASSLAGSGANVLTF
J: TRBJ2-6
V: TRBV5-1
size: .

CDR3: CASSLAGRDIQYF
J: TRBJ2-4
V: TRBV5-1
size: once

CDR3: CASSLGVDQPQHF
J: TRBJ1-5
V: TRBV5-3
size: .

CDR3: CASSLGQGGVLYEQYF
J: TRBJ2-7
V: TRBV7-9
size: few

CDR3: CASSYTQTRSYNEQFF
J: TRBJ2-1
V: TRBV6-5
size: .

CDR3: CASSQEHLEGYEQYF
J: TRBJ2-7
V: TRBV14
size: .

CDR3: CASSLGLAGGRETQYF
J: TRBJ2-5
V: TRBV5-1
size: .

CDR3: CASGALATNEQFF
J: TRBJ2-1
V: TRBV6-1
size: few

CDR3: CASRARYYEQYF
J: TRBJ2-7
V: TRBV6-1
size: .

CDR3: CASRRTGEFSDTQYF
J: TRBJ2-3
V: TRBV2
size: few

CDR3: CASSSASGGASYEQYF
J: TRBJ2-7
V: TRBV5-6
size: .

CDR3: CASRQGTSGSYEQYF
J: TRBJ2-7
V: TRBV2
size: once

CDR3: CASSEGGGISSYNEQFF
J: TRBJ2-1
V: TRBV2
size: .